These 27 T cell receptor beta chains originate from one sample sequenced in a study of blood T cell repertoires in COVID-19. The table came from immunoSEQ multiplex PCR; TCRdb's copy has only in-frame clones and leaves some out. The sample comprises some 120,000 clones, approximately 74% of which are singletons, and roughly 5.5% rests with the top ten. Sequencing was done on a sample of peripheral blood. The receptor set was obtained from a man aged 60 to 69 with acute or convalescent COVID-19.

This clone was seen once. This sequence joins TRBV29-1 and TRBJ2-1; weak D call: TRBD2 (6 bases). The V end was cut by 4 bases, the J end by 10 bases, with 17 bases between. Germline CDR1 SQVTM, CDR2 ANQGSEA. The CDR3 is 13 amino acids. As DNA, the CDR3 is TGCAGCGTTGGCCGCGGGGCTGGGCTGGAGCAGTTCTTC. The encoded protein is CSVGRGAGLEQFF.

This clone has just a few counts. This sequence joins TRBV12-3 or TRBV12-4 and TRBJ2-1; 7 bases line up with TRBD2. This CDR3 contains 13 residues. Trimming removed 6 bases from V and 6 bases from J; junction bases left unmatched: 5. This chain's CDR3 is CASRRLASNEQFF. The CDR3 bases are TGTGCCAGCAGGAGACTAGCATCCAATGAGCAGTTCTTC.

The chain joins TRBV24-1 to TRBJ2-1, with D unclear. Germline V lookup: CDR1 KGHDR, CDR2 SFDVKD. The V end was cut by 4 bases, the J end by 7 bases, with 10 bases between. This CDR3 contains 13 residues. As DNA, the CDR3 is TGTGCCACCAGTGACCCTATTAGTAATGAGCAGTTCTTC. Translation: CATSDPISNEQFF.

The rearrangement joins TRBV2 to TRBJ1-1; TRBD1 matches at 8 bases. The CDR3 extends over 14 amino acids. J lost 4 bases, V lost 5 bases, and 6 bases had no gene match. Germline V CDR1 and CDR2: SNHLY, FYNNEI. The CDR3 loop reads CASSLTGEVTEAFF. The CDR3 DNA is TGTGCCAGCAGTCTGACAGGGGAAGTCACTGAAGCTTTCTTT.

J is TRBJ1-4 and V is TRBV11-2; 8 nucleotides align to TRBD1. J was trimmed by 8 bases and V by 5 bases; bases with no gene match: 13. CDR1 SGHAT and CDR2 FQNNGV come from the germline V gene. CDR3 length: 16 amino acids. The CDR3 region is CASSPQETGAWEKLFF. In DNA form, the CDR3 reads TGTGCCAGCAGCCCTCAAGAGACAGGGGCCTGGGAAAAACTGTTTTTT.

The chain uses TRBV5-4 and TRBJ2-7, with TRBD2 matching over 12 bases. This CDR3 spans 15 amino acids. CDR1 and CDR2 from the germline V gene are SGHNT and YYREEE (reference sequence). The V gene end was trimmed by 4 bases and the J gene end by 3 bases; junction bases not matched to a gene: 5. CDR3 DNA sequence: TGTGCCAGCAGCGAATGGACTAGCGGGAACTACGAGCAGTACTTC. The encoded protein is CASSEWTSGNYEQYF.

The rearrangement uses TRBV19 and TRBJ2-4; 8 bases fit TRBD2. The CDR3 sequence is 15 residues long. Germline V gene data show CDR1 as LNHDA and CDR2 as SQIVND (reference sequence). Losses at the gene ends were 5 bases for V and 6 bases for J; bases not matched to a gene: 9. This CDR3 reads CASSETGGPGNIQYF. The CDR3 region has the DNA TGTGCCAGTAGTGAAACGGGGGGGCCTGGAAACATTCAGTACTTC.

The V gene is TRBV6-5, the J gene TRBJ2-2, with unresolved D. This CDR3 is 11 amino acids long. Germline V CDR1 and CDR2: MNHEY, SVGAGI. V was trimmed by 2 bases and J by 9 bases, leaving 4 bases between them. CDR3 sequence (DNA): TGTGCCAGCAGTTACCGTCGGGAGCTGTTTTTT. Its translation is CASSYRRELFF.

The rearrangement joins TRBV5-1 to TRBJ1-5; 7 bases are a match to TRBD1. CDR3 length equals 15 residues. Germline CDR1 reads SGHRS; CDR2 reads YFSETQ. Trimming cost V 0 bases and J 5 bases; bases outside gene matches: 5. The CDR3 is CASSLGGQTHQPQHF. Written as DNA, the CDR3 is TGCGCCAGCAGCTTGGGGGGACAGACCCATCAGCCCCAGCATTTT.

This chain connects TRBV2 to TRBJ2-5, with D uncertain. The V end lost 6 bases, the J end lost 5 bases, and 19 bases lay between the germline ends. Germline-derived CDR1 and CDR2 are SNHLY and FYNNEI. The CDR3 is 15 amino acids. The CDR3 coding sequence is TGTGCCAGCAGCGCCCACCAACTCGTCCGGGAGACCCAGTACTTC. Amino acids: CASSAHQLVRETQYF.

The chain couples TRBV5-6 to TRBJ1-1; 8 nucleotides align to TRBD1. The CDR3 is 15 residues long. CDR1 is SGHDT, CDR2 YYEEEE, per germline. Trimming took 4 bases from V and 5 from J; bases not matched to a gene: 10. The CDR3 spells CASSLLWQGATEAFF. Written as DNA, the CDR3 is TGTGCCAGCAGCCTCTTATGGCAGGGGGCAACTGAAGCTTTCTTT.

This clone was found a few times. This chain uses TRBV29-1 with TRBJ1-5; 7 bases map to TRBD1. The CDR3 is 14 amino acids. Germline CDR1 SQVTM, CDR2 ANQGSEA. Trimming removed 4 bases from V and 3 bases from J; junction bases left unmatched: 6. Here the CDR3 DNA reads TGCAGCGTTGCTATGGGGACAGTCAATCAGCCCCAGCATTTT. It codes for CSVAMGTVNQPQHF.

J is TRBJ1-2 and V is TRBV29-1; 7 bases map to TRBD1. V lost 7 bases and J lost 5; bases outside the gene matches: 7. The CDR3 contains 12 residues. CDR1 SQVTM and CDR2 ANQGSEA come from the germline V gene. Here the CDR3 reads CSARDRIYGYTF. The CDR3 DNA reads as TGCAGCGCAAGGGACAGAATATATGGCTACACCTTC.

This clone was found a few times. The rearrangement links TRBV5-5 to TRBJ1-6; 9 nucleotides agree with TRBD1. CDR1 and CDR2 from the germline V gene are SGHKS and YYEKEE (reference sequence). The V gene end was trimmed by 4 bases and the J gene end by 12 bases; junction bases not matched to a gene: 8. This CDR3 has 14 amino acids. CDR3 bases: TGTGCCAGCAGCAAGGGACAGGGATTGGAACCCCTCCACTTT. Encoded protein: CASSKGQGLEPLHF.

The chain recombines TRBV30 with TRBJ2-2, with D possibly TRBD1 on 6 matching bases. The CDR3 contains 14 residues. The V gene lost 2 bases and the J gene lost 3 bases, with 10 bases spanning the gap. Per the germline V gene, CDR1 is GTSNPN and CDR2 is SVGIG (reference sequence). CDR3 sequence (DNA): TGTGCCTGGAGTCCCAGGGGCGACACCGGGGAGCTGTTTTTT. Amino acid sequence: CAWSPRGDTGELFF.

The V gene is TRBV7-3, the J gene TRBJ2-2; perhaps TRBD2 as D (6 bases). The CDR3 runs to 17 residues. V was cut by 0 bases and J by 6 bases, with 17 bases left in between. The germline gives CDR1 SGHTA, CDR2 FQGTGA. CDR3 region: CASSLTGTGVKAGELFF. The CDR3, as DNA: TGTGCCAGCAGCTTAACGGGGACGGGAGTAAAGGCCGGGGAGCTGTTTTTT.

V and J are TRBV24-1 and TRBJ2-1; 12 bases align to TRBD2. The CDR3 sequence is 15 residues long. V dropped 1 base and J dropped 7; count of bases not matched to a gene: 1. Germline loops: CDR1 KGHDR, CDR2 SFDVKD. This CDR3 is CATSDFTSGRNEQFF. CDR3 sequence (DNA): TGTGCCACCAGTGATTTTACTAGCGGGAGGAATGAGCAGTTCTTC.

The chain carries TRBV19 and TRBJ1-1; no definite D call. The germline CDR1 and CDR2 sequences are LNHDA and SQIVND (reference sequence). V lost 4 bases to trimming and J lost 4 bases, with 16 bases between them. The CDR3 has 15 residues. The CDR3 loop is CASSKEIGWSTEAFF. CDR3 nucleotides: TGTGCCAGTAGTAAGGAGATCGGGTGGTCCACTGAAGCTTTCTTT.

This chain links TRBV6-6 with TRBJ2-1, with TRBD1 matching over 12 bases. Germline CDR1 reads MNHNY; CDR2 reads SVGAGI (reference sequence). The CDR3 has 14 amino acids. V lost 6 bases to trimming and J lost 9 bases; unmatched junction nucleotides: 6. The CDR3 is CASREGTGGFEQFF. The CDR3 DNA follows: TGTGCCAGCAGGGAGGGGACAGGGGGCTTTGAGCAGTTCTTC.

The rearrangement joins TRBV7-2 to TRBJ1-2, with TRBD1 as a possible D gene (6 bases). Trimming cost V 3 bases and J 5 bases, with 10 bases left between them. Germline CDR1 SGHTA, CDR2 FQGNSA. The CDR3 totals 13 residues. The CDR3 bases are TGTGCCAGCAGCTTTCGACAGGCTTATGGCTACACCTTC. Translation: CASSFRQAYGYTF.

This chain uses TRBV11-1 with TRBJ1-3, with D possibly matching TRBD1 (6 bases). The V end was cut by 5 bases, the J end by 4 bases, with 12 bases between. In germline, CDR1 is SGHAT, CDR2 FQDESV (reference sequence). The CDR3 is 14 residues long. The chain's CDR3 is CASSPGHGGNTIYF. CDR3 sequence (DNA): TGTGCCAGCAGCCCGGGACACGGAGGAAACACCATATATTTT.

The genes are TRBV7-2 and TRBJ2-2; TRBD1 matches 8 bases. The ends lost 1 base at V and 4 bases at J; junction bases unmatched: 8. The CDR3 runs to 17 residues. The germline gives CDR1 SGHTA, CDR2 FQGNSA. CDR3 sequence (DNA): TGTGCCAGCAGCTTAGTCCCGCAGGGGGCGGGCACCGGGGAGCTGTTTTTT. Protein sequence: CASSLVPQGAGTGELFF.

The rearrangement links TRBV7-6 to TRBJ2-5, with 10 bases identical to TRBD1. The germline CDR1 and CDR2 sequences are SGHVS and FNYEAQ. V lost 6 bases, J lost 5 bases, and 9 bases stayed unmatched. The CDR3 spans 15 residues. The CDR3 nucleotides read TGTGCCAGCAGTCGGACAGGGGGGACGGAGGAGACCCAGTACTTC. Translated, it gives CASSRTGGTEETQYF.

This clone occurred a few times. The gene calls are TRBV7-3 and TRBJ1-1; 7 bases map to TRBD1. Germline values: CDR1 SGHTA, CDR2 FQGTGA. V lost 6 bases to trimming and J lost 1 base; unmatched junction nucleotides: 2. This CDR3 has 13 amino acids. As DNA, the CDR3 is TGTGCCAGCAGAAGGGGGCGGAACACTGAAGCTTTCTTT. Residues: CASRRGRNTEAFF. Full variable domain (missing parts from reference TRBV7-3 and TRBJ1-1): GAGVSQTPSNKVTEKGKYVELRCDPISGHTALYWYRQSLGQGPEFLIYFQGTGAADDSGLPNDRFFAVRPEGSVSTLKIQRTERGDSAVYLCASRRGRNTEAFFGQGTRLTVV.

This clone has just one count. This chain joins TRBV12-3 or TRBV12-4 and TRBJ1-2; 7 nucleotides line up with TRBD1. CDR3 length: 13 residues. V gave up 7 bases and J gave up 6 bases; unmatched junction bases: 8. In DNA form, the CDR3 reads TGTGCCAGCAACGAACAGGGGATCGATGGCTACACCTTC. This translates into CASNEQGIDGYTF.

This chain joins TRBV5-6 and TRBJ1-6; D possibly corresponds to TRBD1 (6 bases). V lost 2 bases, J lost 7 bases, and 13 bases lay in between. CDR1 SGHDT and CDR2 YYEEEE come from the germline V gene. The CDR3 contains 15 residues. The CDR3 sequence is CASSLQGRENSPLHF. As DNA, the CDR3 is TGTGCCAGCAGCTTACAGGGAAGGGAGAATTCACCCCTCCACTTT.

The sample holds a few counts of this clone. The chain has TRBV7-4 and TRBJ2-7, with D possibly TRBD1 on 6 matching bases. In germline, CDR1 is SGHVT, CDR2 SQSDAQ. The CDR3 spans 14 residues. V shed 1 base and J shed 3 bases, with 10 bases lying between them. The chain's CDR3 is CASSLGRGVYEQYF. For the CDR3, the DNA is TGTGCCAGCAGCTTAGGCAGGGGTGTCTACGAGCAGTACTTC. The variable domain in full, with the rest retrieved from reference TRBV7-4 and TRBJ2-7, is GAGVSQSPRYKVAKRGRDVALRCDSISGHVTLYWYRQTLGQGSEVLTYSQSDAQRDKSGRPSGRFSAERPERSVSTLKIQRTEQGDSAVYLCASSLGRGVYEQYFGPGTRLTVT.